Given below is one TCR beta chain in context. The data originate from a study of blood T cell repertoires in COVID-19. Method: immunoSEQ multiplex PCR; TCRdb's copy keeps in-frame clones and lacks some. This sample has fewer than 65,000 clones, with less than 85% found just once. CDR3 size: 14 residues. Trimming removed 2 bases from V and 10 bases from J, with 12 bases in between. In germline, CDR1 is LGHDT, CDR2 YNNKEL (reference sequence). The sequence was obtained from a human donor in a cohort sampled during active COVID-19. Sequencing was carried out using peripheral blood. The V call is TRBV3-1 (or the pseudogene TRBV3-2), the J call TRBJ1-6; D is possibly TRBD1 (6 bases). CDR3 DNA: TGTGCCAGCAGCCAAAGCTGGGACAAATCACCCCTCCACTTT. Amino acid sequence: CASSQSWDKSPLHF.